Below, 6 T cell receptor beta chains from the same sample are listed, as sequenced in a study of OX40 agonist ivuxolimab in advanced cancers. Produced via immunoSEQ multiplex PCR; TCRdb's table is partial and in-frame only. This sample has 50,000 to 65,000 clones; 80% to 90% occur once, and the top ten carry about 1.8%. The sample consisted of CD4+ or CD8+ T cells sorted from blood, taken in a trial of the OX40 agonist ivuxolimab. Receptor source: an adult with an advanced solid tumor such as melanoma, head and neck, liver or kidney cancer.

This sequence joins TRBV6-1 and TRBJ1-2, with a possible D match to TRBD1 (6 bases). Trimming removed 2 bases at V and 2 bases at J, with 21 bases between. CDR1 and CDR2 (germline): MNHNS, SASEGT. The CDR3 runs 18 residues. CDR3 loop: CASSEPTRDTRRNYGYTF. The CDR3 nucleotides are TGTGCCAGCAGTGAACCTACCCGGGACACCAGGAGGAACTATGGCTACACCTTC.

This rearrangement joins TRBV6-6 to TRBJ1-5; a possible D gene is TRBD1 (5 bases). The CDR3 loop spans 14 amino acids. Trimming cost V 5 bases and J 4 bases, with 12 bases left between them. Germline CDR1 reads MNHNY; CDR2 reads SVGAGI (reference sequence). This CDR3 is CASSSWGDNQPQHF. In DNA, the CDR3 is TGTGCCAGCAGTAGTTGGGGGGATAATCAGCCCCAGCATTTT.

The chain recombines TRBV5-4 with TRBJ2-5; D is unclear. This CDR3 spans 11 amino acids. V shed 2 bases and J shed 4 bases, with 3 bases lying between them. Per the germline V gene, CDR1 is SGHNT and CDR2 is YYREEE (reference sequence). CDR3 in amino acids: CASSFGETQYF. CDR3 DNA: TGTGCCAGCAGCTTCGGAGAGACCCAGTACTTC.

The chain recombines TRBV15 with TRBJ1-4; D is unclear. The CDR3 has 15 residues. Germline V lookup: CDR1 LNHNV, CDR2 YYDKDF (reference sequence). The V and J ends lost 0 bases and 4 bases respectively, with 9 bases between them. The CDR3 region has the DNA TGTGCCACCAGCAGAGACCAACAGAATAATGAAAAACTGTTTTTT. As protein: CATSRDQQNNEKLFF.

The CDR3: CASSYSIVGELFF. CDR3 sequence (DNA): TGTGCCAGCAGTTACTCGATCGTAGGGGAGCTGTTTTTT. V is TRBV6-6 and J is TRBJ2-2; D remains ambiguous. V was pared by 0 bases and J by 8 bases, with 7 bases between. This CDR3 spans 13 amino acids. From germline, CDR1 is MNHNY and CDR2 SVGAGI (reference sequence).

The chain couples TRBV10-1 to TRBJ2-3; 8 positions agree with TRBD2. The CDR3 has 13 amino acids. Germline CDR1 WNHNN, CDR2 SYGVQD (reference sequence). Trimming cost V 11 bases and J 4 bases; bases outside gene matches: 8. The CDR3 sequence: CAAGSGSPDTQYF. The CDR3 region has the DNA TGCGCCGCGGGGAGCGGGAGCCCAGATACGCAGTATTTT.